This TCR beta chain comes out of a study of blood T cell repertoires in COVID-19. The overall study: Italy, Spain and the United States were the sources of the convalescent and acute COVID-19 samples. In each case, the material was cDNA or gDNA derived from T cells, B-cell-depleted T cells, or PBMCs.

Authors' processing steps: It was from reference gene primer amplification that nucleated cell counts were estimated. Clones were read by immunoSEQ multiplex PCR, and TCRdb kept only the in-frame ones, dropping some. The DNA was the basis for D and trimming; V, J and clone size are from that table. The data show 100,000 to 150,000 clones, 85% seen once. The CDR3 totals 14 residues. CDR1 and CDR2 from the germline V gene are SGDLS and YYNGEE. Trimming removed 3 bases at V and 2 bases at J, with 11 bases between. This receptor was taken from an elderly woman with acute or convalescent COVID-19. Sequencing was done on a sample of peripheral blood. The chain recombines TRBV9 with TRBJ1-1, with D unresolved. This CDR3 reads CASSERLFNTEAFF. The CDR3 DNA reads TGTGCCAGCAGCGAACGTCTATTCAACACTGAAGCTTTCTTT. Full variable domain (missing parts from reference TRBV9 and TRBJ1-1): DSGVTQTPKHLITATGQRVTLRCSPRSGDLSVYWYQQSLDQGLQFLIQYYNGEERAKGNILERFSAQQFPDLHSELNLSSLELGDSALYFCASSERLFNTEAFFGQGTRLTVV.